The sequence of this T cell receptor beta chain was determined in a study of T cell repertoires in aging, cancer and after chemotherapy. The CDR3 is 16 amino acids. V lost 6 bases and J lost 5; bases outside the gene matches: 13. CDR1 and CDR2 from the germline V gene are SEHNR and FQNEAQ (reference sequence). TCR beta rearrangements were amplified from peripheral blood genomic DNA. Multiplex touch-down PCR with TRB-A/B primers amplified rearranged V-D-J TRB sequences. TCRdb fed the multiplex PCR reads into MiXCR, producing one record per CDR3 protein. The sample records more than 8,000 distinct CDR3 sequences, around 34% being singletons.

The sequenced material came from blood. The receptor's source is a human donor in good health. The donor label of this sample is uncertain. V gene TRBV7-9 combines with J gene TRBJ2-5, with 9 bases identical to TRBD1. The CDR3 is CASSDLRDRVMETQYF. The CDR3, as DNA: TGTGCCAGCAGTGACCTCCGGGACAGGGTGATGGAGACCCAGTACTTC.